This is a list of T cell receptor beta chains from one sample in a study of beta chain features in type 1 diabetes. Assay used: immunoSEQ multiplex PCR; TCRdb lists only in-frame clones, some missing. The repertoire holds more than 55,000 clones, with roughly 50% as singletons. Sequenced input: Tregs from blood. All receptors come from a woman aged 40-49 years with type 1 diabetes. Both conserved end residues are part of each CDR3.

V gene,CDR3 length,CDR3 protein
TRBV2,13,CASSEPARETQYF
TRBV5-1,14,CASSLGPGNEKLFF
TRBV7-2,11,CASSFEGGYYF
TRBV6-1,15,CAGTSRAGTYNEQFF
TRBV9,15,CASSTLGQGEGEQYF
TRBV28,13,CASGSGRRYEQYF
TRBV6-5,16,CASSYSAVRANYGYTF
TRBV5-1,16,CASSLGPTMPSGGYTF
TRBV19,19,CASRPARGTTNSMNTEAFF
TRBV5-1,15,CASSLSAGARTEAFF
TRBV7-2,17,CASSLVRQEVGQETQYF
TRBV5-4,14,CASNARGAGDEQFF
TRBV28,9,CATGNEQFF